A single sample gave rise to the 18 T cell receptor beta chains below, sequenced in a study of CD8+CD57+ T cells in acquired aplastic anemia. Sequencing involved patients with CD8+CD57+ cell expansion previously shown by flow cytometry. Profiling of TCR beta VDJ combinations and CDR3 sequences used genomic DNA as template. TCRdb re-called the reads with MiXCR, one entry per CDR3 protein. The table records 150,000 to 200,000 distinct CDR3 sequences, about 50% of them present only once. Sequencing was carried out using sorted CD4+, CD8+, or CD8+CD57+ T cells (not recorded which) from PBMCs. The receptors derive from a human donor with aplastic anemia.

In its sample, this clonotype was seen many times. This chain connects TRBV5-1 to TRBJ2-1; D possibly corresponds to TRBD1 (6 bases). Between the trimmed V and J ends, which lost 1 base and 2 bases, there was a span of 13 bases. Germline values: CDR1 SGHRS, CDR2 YFSETQ. The CDR3 length is 16 residues. DNA for the CDR3: TGCGCCAGCAGCTTGACTTCAGGGACAACCTACAATGAGCAGTTCTTC. Its protein product is CASSLTSGTTYNEQFF. Supplemented by reference TRBV5-1 and TRBJ2-1, the full variable domain reads KAGVTQTPRYLIKTRGQQVTLSCSPISGHRSVSWYQQTPGQGLQFLFEYFSETQRNKGNFPGRFSGRQFSNSRSEMNVSTLELGDSALYLCASSLTSGTTYNEQFFGPGTRLTVL.

This clonotype was recorded a few times. In nucleotides, the CDR3 is TGTGCCAGCACAAGAAACGCTAATGAAAAACTGTTTTTT. Translated: CASTRNANEKLFF. The genes are TRBV27 and TRBJ1-4; D is undetermined. Trimming left V 7 bases short and J 3 bases short, with 9 bases between. Germline V gene lookup returns CDR1 MNHEY and CDR2 SMNVEV (reference sequence). The CDR3 runs 13 residues.

The chain couples TRBV5-1 to TRBJ2-5; D gene ambiguous. This CDR3 is built from 14 residues. Germline V gene data show CDR1 as SGHRS and CDR2 as YFSETQ. V lost 0 bases to trimming and J lost 4 bases, with 10 bases between them. This CDR3 reads CASSLEGRPETQYF. The CDR3 DNA sequence: TGCGCCAGCAGCTTGGAAGGCAGGCCAGAGACCCAGTACTTC.

This clonotype was detected a few times. The chain combines TRBV20-1 with TRBJ2-7; weak D call: TRBD1 (5 bases). The CDR3 covers 13 residues. Germline V gene data show CDR1 as DFQATT and CDR2 as SNEGSKA (reference sequence). The V gene lost 2 bases and the J gene lost 1 base, with 9 bases spanning the gap. The CDR3 nucleotides read TGCAGTGCTAGACACAGGTCGTCCTACGAGCAGTACTTC. Residues: CSARHRSSYEQYF.

This chain joins TRBV24-1 and TRBJ1-6, with 10 bases matching TRBD1. The CDR3 is made up of 18 amino acids. Germline V CDR1 and CDR2: KGHDR, SFDVKD. Germline trimming cut 6 bases from V and 1 base from J; bases unmatched to any gene: 8. CDR3 loop: CATSPGQGKSSYNSPLHF. CDR3 in DNA: TGTGCCACCAGTCCGGGACAGGGGAAGTCATCCTATAATTCACCCCTCCACTTT.

The chain uses TRBV12-5 and TRBJ2-2; possible D gene TRBD1, 5 bases. The CDR3 length is 12 residues. Germline-derived CDR1 and CDR2 are LGHNT and FRNRAP. Trimming cost V 7 bases and J 7 bases, with 10 bases left between them. The CDR3 nucleotides read TGTGCTAGTGCGTCAGGGTTCGGGGAGCTGTTTTTT. It is translated as CASASGFGELFF.

At least ten counts were recorded for this clonotype. V and J are TRBV6-1 and TRBJ2-7; TRBD2 aligns across 11 bases. Germline-derived CDR1 and CDR2 are MNHNS and SASEGT. This CDR3 region has 15 residues. V lost 5 bases to trimming and J lost 0 bases; unmatched junction nucleotides: 3. The CDR3 coding sequence is TGTGCCAGCAGTCAGACTAGCGGGGTCTCCTACGAGCAGTACTTC. Encoded protein: CASSQTSGVSYEQYF.

The J gene is TRBJ2-3, the V gene TRBV7-8; 9 nucleotides match TRBD1. The CDR3 has 15 residues. Losses at the gene ends were 2 bases for V and 3 bases for J; bases not matched to a gene: 3. CDR1 is SGHVS and CDR2 is FQNEAQ in the germline V gene. Here the CDR3 DNA reads TGTGCCAGCAGCTTATACAGGGGGCCGACAGATACGCAGTATTTT. Protein sequence: CASSLYRGPTDTQYF.

This clonotype has a handful of counts. This chain uses TRBV2 with TRBJ2-3; no clear D gene. There are 16 residues in the CDR3. The V and J ends lost 8 bases and 0 bases respectively, with 18 bases between them. Germline-derived CDR1 and CDR2 are SNHLY and FYNNEI. CDR3 sequence reads: CASSTSVEGSTDTQYF. DNA of the CDR3: TGTGCCAGCTCCACCTCGGTGGAAGGAAGCACAGATACGCAGTATTTT. The whole variable domain, remainder taken from reference TRBV2 and TRBJ2-3, is EPEVTQTPSHQVTQMGQEVILRCVPISNHLYFYWYRQILGQKVEFLVSFYNNEISEKSEIFDDQFSVERPDGSNFTLKIRSTKLEDSAMYFCASSTSVEGSTDTQYFGPGTRLTVL.

CDR3 bases: TGTGCCAGCAGCCAAGATGAAGGGGTCCCCCTCTCCTACGAGCAGTACTTC. Its translation is CASSQDEGVPLSYEQYF. The chain is built from TRBV3-1 and TRBJ2-7, with D tentatively TRBD1 (5 bases). The length of the CDR3 is 17 residues. Deletions cut 0 bases from V and 0 bases from J, with 15 bases between. CDR1 LGHDT and CDR2 YNNKEL come from the germline V gene (reference sequence).

J is TRBJ1-1 and V is TRBV30; the D is unclear. This CDR3 has 14 residues. Germline values: CDR1 GTSNPN, CDR2 SVGIG (reference sequence). V lost 0 bases and J 3 bases, leaving 11 bases between the germline ends. The CDR3 region is CAWSVPQSHTEAFF. Here the CDR3 DNA reads TGTGCCTGGAGTGTTCCTCAGAGCCACACTGAAGCTTTCTTT.

This clonotype was seen many times. V usage is TRBV12-3 or TRBV12-4 and J usage is TRBJ2-3; no definite D call. This CDR3 is built from 16 residues. V lost 3 bases, J lost 3 bases, and 16 bases lay in between. The CDR3 DNA follows: TGTGCCAGCAGTTTTGTTGTGGGTAGAGTGACAGATACGCAGTATTTT. Residues: CASSFVVGRVTDTQYF.

This clonotype was counted ten times or more. The chain links TRBV29-1 to TRBJ1-2; D uncertain. Trimming shortened V by 0 bases and J by 8 bases, and 1 base separated the two germline ends. The CDR3 sequence is 9 residues long. CDR1 and CDR2 from the germline V gene are SQVTM and ANQGSEA. The CDR3 region is CSVEEGYTF. CDR3 bases: TGCAGCGTTGAAGAGGGCTACACCTTC.

V is TRBV11-2 and J is TRBJ1-5, with D possibly TRBD1 on 5 matching bases. The V end lost 1 base, the J end lost 0 bases, and 13 bases lay between the germline ends. This CDR3 comprises 17 residues. Germline CDR1 and CDR2: SGHAT and FQNNGV. CDR3: CASSLVSGGGSNQPQHF. CDR3 nucleotides: TGTGCCAGCAGCTTAGTTTCAGGTGGGGGTAGCAATCAGCCCCAGCATTTT.

This clonotype came up a few times. The chain uses TRBV19 and TRBJ2-6; D ambiguous. The germline V gene has CDR1 LNHDA and CDR2 SQIVND (reference sequence). This CDR3 contains 13 residues. Trimming left V 2 bases short and J 4 bases short, with 3 bases between. CDR3 in DNA: TGTGCCAGTAGTATACAGGGGGCCAACGTCCTGACTTTC. Its translation: CASSIQGANVLTF.

This clonotype came up once. A read error may be the cause here, since a much bigger clone is one base away. The chain is built from TRBV11-3 and TRBJ2-1, with a possible D match to TRBD1 (5 bases). CDR3 length: 13 residues. Trimming pared 2 bases from V and 10 bases from J, leaving 12 bases between. Germline V gives CDR1 SGHNT, CDR2 YENEEA. Here the CDR3 DNA reads TGTGCCAGCAGCTTATCACAGGTAGAAGAGCAGTTCTTC. Translating it yields CASSLSQVEEQFF.

This clonotype was recorded many times. V gene TRBV3-1 combines with J gene TRBJ2-3; D possibly corresponds to TRBD2 (5 bases). V was trimmed by 2 bases and J by 3 bases, leaving 15 bases between them. This CDR3 spans 16 amino acids. Germline CDR1 LGHDT, CDR2 YNNKEL (reference sequence). The CDR3 nucleotides are TGTGCCAGCAGCCAACGAACGGCGAGCGGAACAGATACGCAGTATTTT. Translated: CASSQRTASGTDTQYF.

CDR3 protein: CASIGPNTEAFF. CDR3 nucleotide sequence: TGCGCCAGCATCGGACCGAACACTGAAGCTTTCTTT. This chain links TRBV10-2 with TRBJ1-1; D uncertain. Germline loops: CDR1 WSHSY, CDR2 SAAADI. V was cut by 7 bases and J by 1 base, with 7 bases left in between. This CDR3 is 12 amino acids long.